These T cell receptor beta chains were read from a single sample in a study of T cells after yellow fever vaccination. TCRdb recomputed calls from the 5' RACE reads with MiXCR, one row per CDR3 protein. The data contain about 260,000 distinct CDR3 sequences, about 3.9% of them singletons. The sequences come from PBMCs, collected 15 days after the yellow fever booster vaccination. All receptors derive from a man aged 18 to 29 who received the YFV17D yellow fever vaccine. Each CDR3 is given with its conserved first and last residue. D genes are given only for firm matches. Size tells how often a clone was seen (once, few, many) or the class of an expanded clone, and some rows leave it out.

D,size,V,J,CDR3,DNA
TRBD2,many,TRBV20-1,TRBJ2-3,CSARLAGATDTQYF,TGCAGTGCTAGACTAGCGGGGGCCACAGATACGCAGTATTTT
-,many,TRBV5-4,TRBJ2-7,CASSLRIRKPYEQYF,TGTGCCAGCAGCTTACGGATACGTAAGCCCTACGAGCAGTACTTC
-,many,TRBV5-1,TRBJ1-5,CASSPDGRNQPQHF,TGCGCCAGCAGCCCAGACGGACGCAATCAGCCCCAGCATTTT
TRBD1,many,TRBV29-1,TRBJ2-3,CSVTDRVGGDTQYF,TGCAGCGTTACCGACAGGGTCGGAGGAGATACGCAGTATTTT
TRBD2,-,TRBV19,TRBJ2-1,CASTSSLAGGYNEQFF,TGTGCCAGTACCTCCTCGCTAGCGGGGGGATATAATGAGCAGTTCTTC
TRBD1,many,TRBV5-1,TRBJ1-6,CASGPGQGLLNSPLHF,TGCGCCAGCGGGCCGGGACAGGGATTGTTGAATTCACCCCTCCACTTT
-,many,TRBV10-3,TRBJ1-1,CAISGQGTEAFF,TGTGCCATCAGTGGGCAGGGCACTGAAGCTTTCTTT
TRBD1,few,TRBV5-1,TRBJ1-6,CASSFTGGAHNSPLHF,TGCGCCAGCAGCTTCACAGGGGGCGCCCATAATTCACCCCTCCACTTT
-,many,TRBV7-8,TRBJ2-1,CASSLAQVSVFHEQFF,TGTGCCAGCAGCTTAGCGCAGGTCTCAGTGTTCCATGAGCAGTTCTTC
-,many,TRBV2,TRBJ2-3,CASTKGRNTDTQYF,TGTGCCAGCACTAAGGGACGTAACACAGATACGCAGTATTTT
TRBD1,many,TRBV7-2,TRBJ1-3,CASSLGQGALDTIYF,TGTGCCAGCAGCTTAGGACAGGGGGCGTTGGACACCATATATTTT
TRBD2,many,TRBV4-3,TRBJ2-2,CASSQEPLASGNTGELFF,TGCGCCAGCAGCCAAGAGCCACTGGCTAGCGGGAACACCGGGGAGCTGTTTTTT
-,few,TRBV3-1,TRBJ1-5,CASSHSSEQGARGPQHF,TGTGCCAGCAGCCATTCAAGCGAACAGGGCGCGAGAGGGCCCCAGCATTTT
-,many,TRBV6-5,TRBJ1-2,CASRPHLDSIYGYTF,TGTGCCAGCAGGCCGCACTTAGACTCGATATATGGCTACACCTTC
-,many,TRBV7-9,TRBJ1-1,CASSLVLMDTEEAFF,TGTGCCAGCAGCTTAGTTCTAATGGACACGGAAGAAGCTTTCTTT
TRBD1,many,TRBV7-2,TRBJ1-4,CASSQDRVGEKLFF,TGTGCCAGCAGCCAGGACAGGGTGGGTGAAAAACTGTTTTTT
-,many,TRBV9,TRBJ1-1,CASSIGAGGDTEAFF,TGTGCCAGCAGCATAGGGGCGGGTGGGGACACTGAAGCTTTCTTT
-,many,TRBV5-1,TRBJ2-3,CASSSYFQSADTQYF,TGCGCCAGCAGCTCCTACTTCCAAAGCGCAGATACGCAGTATTTT
-,many,TRBV6-5,TRBJ1-1,CASSYGDGPNTEAFF,TGTGCCAGCAGTTACGGCGACGGACCGAACACTGAAGCTTTCTTT
TRBD1,many,TRBV12-3/TRBV12-4,TRBJ2-7,CASSPGQVQLYEQYF,TGTGCCAGCAGTCCAGGACAGGTCCAACTTTACGAGCAGTACTTC
-,many,TRBV18,TRBJ2-2,CASFKQGDTGELFF,TGTGCCAGCTTCAAACAGGGTGACACCGGGGAGCTGTTTTTT
TRBD2,many,TRBV19,TRBJ2-1,CASSAPRAGAYNEQFF,TGTGCCAGTAGTGCCCCCAGAGCGGGGGCCTACAATGAGCAGTTCTTC
TRBD2,many,TRBV4-3,TRBJ2-1,CASSQFGGGSEQFF,TGCGCCAGCAGCCAATTCGGCGGGGGGAGTGAGCAGTTCTTC
TRBD1,many,TRBV28,TRBJ2-5,CASSLSGGQTQYF,TGTGCCAGCAGTTTGTCAGGGGGCCAGACCCAGTACTTC
TRBD1,many,TRBV20-1,TRBJ1-5,CSARDRVGQGGSRGDQPQHF,TGCAGTGCTAGAGATAGGGTGGGACAGGGGGGTTCTAGAGGGGATCAGCCCCAGCATTTT
TRBD2,many,TRBV5-1,TRBJ2-1,CASSFRGGSPYNEQFF,TGCGCCAGCAGCTTCCGGGGGGGGTCCCCTTACAATGAGCAGTTCTTC
TRBD1,many,TRBV7-8,TRBJ1-1,CASNPDRGGDTEAFF,TGTGCCAGCAACCCGGACAGGGGAGGAGACACTGAAGCTTTCTTT
-,many,TRBV4-3,TRBJ1-1,CASSQDKITGTTGTEAFF,TGCGCCAGCAGCCAAGATAAAATTACCGGGACAACAGGAACTGAAGCTTTCTTT
TRBD2,many,TRBV24-1,TRBJ2-1,CATSPRGGNEQFF,TGTGCCACCAGCCCTCGCGGGGGCAATGAGCAGTTCTTC
TRBD1,many,TRBV6-6,TRBJ1-2,CASSRDRDRRGYTF,TGTGCCAGCAGCCGGGACAGGGACCGGCGTGGCTACACCTTC
-,many,TRBV5-1,TRBJ1-6,CASSLAVPPNSPLHF,TGCGCCAGCAGCCTCGCCGTTCCCCCTAATTCACCCCTCCACTTT
-,many,TRBV20-1,TRBJ2-5,CSARVAQAIYQETQYF,TGCAGTGCTAGGGTAGCTCAAGCGATTTACCAAGAGACCCAGTACTTC
TRBD2,many,TRBV29-1,TRBJ2-2,CSVAGGDTGELFF,TGCAGCGTTGCGGGGGGGGATACCGGGGAGCTGTTTTTT
-,many,TRBV28,TRBJ1-2,CASSLALNYGYTF,TGTGCCAGCAGTTTAGCACTTAACTATGGCTACACCTTC
-,many,TRBV10-3,TRBJ2-7,CAISSTSGTGTEQYF,TGTGCCATCAGTTCCACTTCGGGTACCGGGACCGAGCAGTACTTC
TRBD2,many,TRBV7-9,TRBJ2-1,CASSQRTSGGGSGFEQFF,TGTGCCAGCAGCCAGCGTACTAGCGGGGGAGGATCAGGGTTTGAGCAGTTCTTC
-,many,TRBV5-8,TRBJ2-7,CASRPGVGALYEQYF,TGTGCCAGCAGACCAGGGGTCGGGGCTTTGTACGAGCAGTACTTC
TRBD2,many,TRBV7-2,TRBJ2-5,CASCKRGGYQETQYF,TGTGCCAGCTGCAAGCGGGGGGGGTACCAAGAGACCCAGTACTTC
-,many,TRBV5-1,TRBJ2-1,CASSPRQNYNEQFF,TGCGCCAGCAGCCCGAGGCAGAATTACAATGAGCAGTTCTTC
-,many,TRBV20-1,TRBJ2-5,CSARGIQQETQYF,TGCAGTGCTAGGGGGATTCAACAAGAGACCCAGTACTTC